Shown below are 24 T cell receptor beta chains from a single sample sequenced in a study of radiotherapy plus CTLA-4 blockade in lung cancer. The data were produced by immunoSEQ multiplex PCR, yet TCRdb's version contains in-frame clones alone and is incomplete. The top ten hold 3% to 4% of the sample, which has roughly 53,000 clones, more than 65% seen once. The sample here was peripheral blood, taken from a patient treated with radiotherapy plus ipilimumab. All receptors derive from a human donor with non-small cell lung cancer who had a partial response to radiotherapy plus ipilimumab.

This clone came up a few times. The rearrangement links TRBV4-1 to TRBJ1-5; D gene ambiguous. Germline CDR1 is MGHRA and CDR2 is YSYEKL. The CDR3 has 14 amino acids. V dropped 0 bases and J dropped 7 bases, with 10 bases sitting between them. The CDR3 sequence: CASSQDGIEQPQHF. CDR3 bases: TGCGCCAGCAGCCAAGATGGCATCGAACAGCCCCAGCATTTT.

This rearrangement joins TRBV4-3 to TRBJ2-7; D call uncertain. In germline, CDR1 is LGHNA, CDR2 YSLEER. The V and J ends lost 0 bases and 0 bases respectively, with 18 bases between them. The CDR3 has 18 residues. CDR3 residues: CASSQDGPQAISSYEQYF. The CDR3, as DNA: TGCGCCAGCAGCCAAGATGGGCCCCAGGCCATCAGCTCCTACGAGCAGTACTTC.

The chain joins TRBV9 to TRBJ2-5; 8 bases map to TRBD2. CDR1 and CDR2 from the germline V gene are SGDLS and YYNGEE. V lost 0 bases and J lost 4; bases outside the gene matches: 11. The CDR3 runs 17 residues. CDR3 protein: CASSVDLGGGRSETQYF. The CDR3 nucleotides read TGTGCCAGCAGCGTAGATCTCGGGGGGGGCCGCTCAGAGACCCAGTACTTC.

V usage is TRBV5-6 and J usage is TRBJ2-6; maybe TRBD2 (6 bases). Per germline, CDR1 SGHDT and CDR2 YYEEEE. V was shortened by 1 base and J by 1 base, with 12 bases between the two germline ends. This CDR3 region has 17 residues. DNA of the CDR3: TGTGCCAGCAGCTTGTTTCTCGGAGGGTCTGGGGCCAACGTCCTGACTTTC. Amino acids: CASSLFLGGSGANVLTF.

This rearrangement joins TRBV5-1 to TRBJ1-2; 11 bases fit TRBD1. CDR1 is SGHRS, CDR2 YFSETQ, per germline. The CDR3 extends over 15 amino acids. Germline trimming cut 0 bases from V and 7 bases from J; bases unmatched to any gene: 5. The CDR3 is CASSLGDRGFGGYTF. In DNA, the CDR3 is TGCGCCAGCAGCTTGGGGGACAGGGGGTTCGGTGGCTACACCTTC. Combining the CDR3 with reference TRBV5-1 and TRBJ1-2 gives the whole variable domain KAGVTQTPRYLIKTRGQQVTLSCSPISGHRSVSWYQQTPGQGLQFLFEYFSETQRNKGNFPGRFSGRQFSNSRSEMNVSTLELGDSALYLCASSLGDRGFGGYTFGSGTRLTVV.

The V gene is TRBV5-1, the J gene TRBJ1-4, with a possible D match to TRBD1 (5 bases). The CDR3 is made up of 15 amino acids. Trimming took 1 base from V and 4 from J, leaving 11 bases between them. Germline values: CDR1 SGHRS, CDR2 YFSETQ. CDR3 loop: CASSLTGAINEKLFF. CDR3 DNA: TGCGCCAGCAGCTTGACTGGGGCCATTAATGAAAAACTGTTTTTT.

This chain links TRBV5-8 with TRBJ2-1, with D possibly being TRBD1 (6 bases). V was trimmed by 0 bases and J by 5 bases, leaving 12 bases between them. Germline V CDR1 and CDR2: SGHTS, YDEGEE. The CDR3 is 15 amino acids. The CDR3 spells CASSLVRRTDNEQFF. The CDR3 bases are TGTGCCAGCAGCTTGGTGAGGAGGACAGACAATGAGCAGTTCTTC.

This clone has more than one count but fewer than ten. This chain connects TRBV5-1 to TRBJ1-6; no reliable D call. This CDR3 is built from 15 residues. Germline V gene data show CDR1 as SGHRS and CDR2 as YFSETQ. V gave up 4 bases and J gave up 6 bases, with 14 bases separating them. The CDR3 nucleotides read TGCGCCAGCAGCCAACGGGAAGGTGGTAATTCACCCCTCCACTTT. It codes for CASSQREGGNSPLHF.

The chain couples TRBV29-1 to TRBJ2-1, with D maybe TRBD1 (7 bases). Between the trimmed V and J ends, which lost 4 bases and 5 bases, there was a span of 15 bases. The CDR3 sequence is 14 residues long. The germline V gene has CDR1 SQVTM and CDR2 ANQGSEA. CDR3 sequence (DNA): TGCAGCGTTGGATCCAGGGGGGTGGACAATGAGCAGTTCTTC. It translates to CSVGSRGVDNEQFF.

This chain connects TRBV7-6 to TRBJ2-3; weak D call: TRBD2 (7 bases). The CDR3 runs 16 residues. CDR1 SGHVS and CDR2 FNYEAQ come from the germline V gene. V dropped 1 base and J dropped 0 bases, with 11 bases sitting between them. The DNA for the CDR3 is TGTGCCAGCAGCTTAGGGAGGGGGGGTAGCACAGATACGCAGTATTTT. This translates into CASSLGRGGSTDTQYF.

V usage is TRBV28 and J usage is TRBJ1-1; 7 bases map to TRBD1. The J segment lost 10 bases and the V segment lost 10 bases, leaving 9 bases of the junction unmatched. The CDR3 extends over 11 amino acids. Germline CDR1 and CDR2: MDHEN and SYDVKM. In DNA form, the CDR3 reads TGTGCCACCCGGACGCAGGGGGTAGCTTTCTTT. Encoded protein: CATRTQGVAFF. Supplemented by reference TRBV28 and TRBJ1-1, the full variable domain reads DVKVTQSSRYLVKRTGEKVFLECVQDMDHENMFWYRQDPGLGLRLIYFSYDVKMKEKGDIPEGYSVSREKKERFSLILESASTNQTSMYLCATRTQGVAFFGQGTRLTVV.

The V and J genes are TRBV6-5 and TRBJ1-1, with D hard to call. This CDR3 is built from 13 residues. In germline, CDR1 is MNHEY, CDR2 SVGAGI. V was trimmed by 2 bases and J by 5 bases, leaving 9 bases between them. CDR3 bases: TGTGCCAGCAGTTACCTACTCGGGACTGAAGCTTTCTTT. Its protein is CASSYLLGTEAFF.

This chain joins TRBV5-1 and TRBJ2-5, with D perhaps matching TRBD1 (6 bases). The CDR3 sequence is 14 residues long. The V gene lost 3 bases and the J gene lost 1 base, with 10 bases spanning the gap. In germline, CDR1 is SGHRS, CDR2 YFSETQ. DNA of the CDR3: TGCGCCAGCAGCTACGGGACAATCCAAGAGACCCAGTACTTC. This encodes CASSYGTIQETQYF.

This chain links TRBV7-3 with TRBJ1-1; 8 bases map to TRBD1. Germline loops: CDR1 SGHTA, CDR2 FQGTGA. J gave up 0 bases and V 5 bases, and 5 bases lay outside the gene matches. The CDR3 has 15 residues. The CDR3 DNA reads as TGTGCCAGCAGCCTCGACAGGGGAATGAACACTGAAGCTTTCTTT. It encodes CASSLDRGMNTEAFF.

The chain has TRBV7-2 and TRBJ2-3; 7 positions match TRBD2. The J segment lost 2 bases and the V segment lost 1 base, leaving 3 bases of the junction unmatched. The CDR3 covers 15 residues. Per germline, CDR1 SGHTA and CDR2 FQGNSA. The CDR3 spells CASSLDGGNTDTQYF. The CDR3 DNA reads TGTGCCAGCAGCTTAGACGGGGGGAACACAGATACGCAGTATTTT.

J is TRBJ2-1 and V is TRBV5-4; 8 bases agree with TRBD2. CDR1 is SGHNT and CDR2 is YYREEE in the germline V gene (reference sequence). V was pared by 4 bases and J by 6 bases, with 9 bases of the junction left unmatched. CDR3 length: 15 amino acids. The CDR3 coding sequence is TGTGCCAGCAGCGGGGTACGGGGGGGCGGCAATGAGCAGTTCTTC. Protein sequence: CASSGVRGGGNEQFF.

The chain couples TRBV6-1 to TRBJ1-4; D not resolved. The CDR3 spans 13 residues. Between the trimmed V and J ends, which lost 1 base and 7 bases, there was a span of 7 bases. CDR1 MNHNS and CDR2 SASEGT come from the germline V gene. The CDR3 sequence is CASSEVSSEKLFF. CDR3 DNA sequence: TGTGCCAGCAGTGAAGTTTCCAGTGAAAAACTGTTTTTT.

The sample holds a few counts of this clone. The chain couples TRBV6-1 to TRBJ1-5; the D is unclear. V lost 3 bases to trimming and J lost 3 bases, with 12 bases between them. Germline lookup yields CDR1 MNHNS and CDR2 SASEGT. CDR3 length: 15 residues. The CDR3 nucleotides read TGTGCCAGCAGTGATCCTATCGCCTACAATCAGCCCCAGCATTTT. This translates into CASSDPIAYNQPQHF.

The chain joins TRBV5-1 to TRBJ2-7, with TRBD1 identical over 8 bases. This CDR3 spans 14 amino acids. V gave up 5 bases and J gave up 1 base; unmatched junction bases: 5. CDR1 is SGHRS, CDR2 YFSETQ, per germline. The CDR3 loop is CASSSGTGSYEQYF. In nucleotides, the CDR3 is TGCGCCAGCAGTTCCGGGACAGGATCCTACGAGCAGTACTTC.

The chain uses TRBV5-1 and TRBJ1-1; TRBD1 matches at 7 bases. The CDR3 has 14 amino acids. The J segment lost 6 bases and the V segment lost 2 bases, leaving 7 bases of the junction unmatched. Germline CDR1 and CDR2: SGHRS and YFSETQ. The CDR3 DNA reads as TGCGCCAGCAGCTTTGACGACAGGGTCCCTGAAGCTTTCTTT. Translated: CASSFDDRVPEAFF.

The chain couples TRBV28 to TRBJ1-5; D uncertain. CDR3 length equals 20 residues. The germline gives CDR1 MDHEN, CDR2 SYDVKM. The V gene lost 2 bases and the J gene lost 0 bases, with 23 bases spanning the gap. The CDR3 nucleotides read TGTGCCAGCAGTTTACCCCTAAATGCGGCAAACCCCAATAGCAATCAGCCCCAGCATTTT. Protein: CASSLPLNAANPNSNQPQHF.

The V gene is TRBV19, the J gene TRBJ2-6, with 7 bases matching TRBD2. The germline V gene has CDR1 LNHDA and CDR2 SQIVND (reference sequence). J was trimmed by 3 bases and V by 6 bases; bases with no gene match: 8. The CDR3 runs to 16 residues. The CDR3 is CASSSRGGIGANVLTF. Written as DNA, the CDR3 is TGTGCCAGTAGCTCCCGGGGAGGGATTGGGGCCAACGTCCTGACTTTC. The variable domain in full, with the rest retrieved from reference TRBV19 and TRBJ2-6, is DGGITQSPKYLFRKEGQNVTLSCEQNLNHDAMYWYRQDPGQGLRLIYYSQIVNDFQKGDIAEGYSVSREKKESFPLTVTSAQKNPTAFYLCASSSRGGIGANVLTFGAGSRLTVL.

The chain carries TRBV27 and TRBJ1-1, with D hard to call. The CDR3 is 13 amino acids. Trimming removed 4 bases at V and 0 bases at J, with 6 bases between. CDR1 MNHEY and CDR2 SMNVEV come from the germline V gene (reference sequence). In DNA form, the CDR3 reads TGTGCCAGCAGTTATCGAGTGAACACTGAAGCTTTCTTT. Its protein product is CASSYRVNTEAFF.

The chain joins TRBV5-4 to TRBJ1-2; TRBD1 aligns across 8 bases. The germline CDR1 and CDR2 sequences are SGHNT and YYREEE (reference sequence). Trimming took 4 bases from V and 6 from J; bases not matched to a gene: 8. The CDR3 is made up of 14 amino acids. CDR3 amino acids: CASSPAGQGHGYTF. The CDR3 DNA is TGTGCCAGCAGCCCAGCAGGACAGGGCCATGGCTACACCTTC.